The text below deals with one T cell receptor beta chain. This specimen comes from a study of blood T cell repertoires in COVID-19. Study overall: T cells, B-cell-depleted T cells, or PBMCs provided the cDNA or gDNA that served as material.

Original data processing: Estimates of nucleated cell counts were drawn from the amplification of reference gene primers. TCRdb keeps only in-frame clones here, not all; method: immunoSEQ multiplex PCR. V and J calls and clone size are copied from that table; D and trimming were computed from the DNA. The table records about 21,000 clones, approximately 86% of them present only once. The receptor was derived from a man between 65 and 85 years old with acute or convalescent COVID-19. Sequenced material: peripheral blood.

CDR3 in DNA: TGTGCCAGCAGCGTAACCCCACGGTCCGACAATGAGCAGTTCTTC. It translates to CASSVTPRSDNEQFF. The chain has TRBV9 and TRBJ2-1; D is unclear. Looked up from germline, CDR1 is SGDLS and CDR2 is YYNGEE. The CDR3 has 15 residues. Trimming cost V 1 base and J 5 bases, with 13 bases left between them.